The clone carrying this T cell receptor beta chain was counted ten times or more. This sample was included in a study of tumor-infiltrating lymphocytes in oesophageal squamous cell carcinoma. MiXCR, run by TCRdb on the PCR reads, gives a single entry per CDR3 protein. The sample holds fewer than 20,000 distinct CDR3 sequences, roughly 41% seen once. The CDR3 sequence is 13 residues long. Germline V gives CDR1 KGHSH, CDR2 LQKENI. The receptor comes from a male donor with esophageal squamous cell carcinoma. The sample taken for sequencing was normal esophageal tissue next to the tumor. The rearrangement uses TRBV18 and TRBJ2-5, with 9 bases lining up with TRBD1. Near its end, the DNA agrees better with TRBJ2-7, so the J call may be wrong. CDR3 in DNA: TGTGCCAGCTCACCGACAGGGGGGTACGAGCAGTACTTC. This sequence encodes CASSPTGGYEQYF.